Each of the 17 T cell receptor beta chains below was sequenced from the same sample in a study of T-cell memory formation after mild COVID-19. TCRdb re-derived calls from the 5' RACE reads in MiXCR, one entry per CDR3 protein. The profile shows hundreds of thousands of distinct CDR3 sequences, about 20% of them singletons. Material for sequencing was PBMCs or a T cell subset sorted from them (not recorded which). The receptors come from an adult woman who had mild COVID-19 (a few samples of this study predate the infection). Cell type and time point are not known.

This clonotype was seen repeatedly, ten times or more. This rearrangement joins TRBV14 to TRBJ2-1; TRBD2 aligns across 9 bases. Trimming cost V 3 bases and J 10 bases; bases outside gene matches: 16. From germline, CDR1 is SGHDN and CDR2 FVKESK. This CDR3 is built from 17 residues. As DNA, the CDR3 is TGTGCCAGCAGCCACCGCCCTCTAGCGGGGCTCCCAAGAGAGCAGTTCTTC. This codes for CASSHRPLAGLPREQFF.

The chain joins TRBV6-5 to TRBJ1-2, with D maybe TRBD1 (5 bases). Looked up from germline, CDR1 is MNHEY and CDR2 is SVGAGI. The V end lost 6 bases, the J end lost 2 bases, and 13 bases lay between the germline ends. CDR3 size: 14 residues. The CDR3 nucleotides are TGTGCCAGCAGGAGGGGTGGCGGGAACTATGGCTACACCTTC. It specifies CASRRGGGNYGYTF.

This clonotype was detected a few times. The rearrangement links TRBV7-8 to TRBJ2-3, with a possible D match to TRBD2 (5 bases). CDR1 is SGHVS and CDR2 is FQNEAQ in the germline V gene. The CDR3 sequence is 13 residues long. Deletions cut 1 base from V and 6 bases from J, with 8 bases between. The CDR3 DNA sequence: TGTGCCAGCAGCTTAGGAAGGGAGGATACGCAGTATTTT. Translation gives CASSLGREDTQYF.

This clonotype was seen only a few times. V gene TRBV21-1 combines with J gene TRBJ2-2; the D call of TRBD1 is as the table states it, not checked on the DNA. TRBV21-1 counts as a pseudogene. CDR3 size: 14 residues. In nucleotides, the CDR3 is TGTGCCAGCAGCAACGGCGCAGGCACCGGGGAGCTGTTTTTT. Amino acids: CASSNGAGTGELFF.

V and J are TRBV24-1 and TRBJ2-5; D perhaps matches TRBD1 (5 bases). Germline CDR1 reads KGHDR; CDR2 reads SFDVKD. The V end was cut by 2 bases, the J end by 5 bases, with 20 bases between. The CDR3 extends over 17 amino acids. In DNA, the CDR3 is TGTGCCACCAGTGATTACCCAGGGTCCGGGTTGGCGGAGACCCAGTACTTC. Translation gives CATSDYPGSGLAETQYF.

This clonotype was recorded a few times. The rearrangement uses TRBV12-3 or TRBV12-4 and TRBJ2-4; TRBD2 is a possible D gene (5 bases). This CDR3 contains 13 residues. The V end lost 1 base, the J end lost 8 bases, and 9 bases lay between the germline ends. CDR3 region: CASSLELRDIQYF. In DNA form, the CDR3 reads TGTGCCAGCAGTTTAGAATTGAGGGACATTCAGTACTTC.

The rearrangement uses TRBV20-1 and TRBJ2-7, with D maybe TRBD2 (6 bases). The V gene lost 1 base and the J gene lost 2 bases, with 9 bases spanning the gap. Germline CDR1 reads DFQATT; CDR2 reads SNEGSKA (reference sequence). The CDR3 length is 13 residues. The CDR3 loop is CSARVGGAYEQYF. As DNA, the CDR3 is TGCAGTGCTAGAGTTGGCGGGGCCTACGAGCAGTACTTC.

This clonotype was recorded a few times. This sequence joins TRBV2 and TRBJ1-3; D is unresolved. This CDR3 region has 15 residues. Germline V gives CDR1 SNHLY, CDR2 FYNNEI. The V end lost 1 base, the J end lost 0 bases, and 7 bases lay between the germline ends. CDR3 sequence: CASSEGGGSGNTIYF. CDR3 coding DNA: TGTGCCAGCAGTGAAGGGGGAGGCTCTGGAAACACCATATATTTT.

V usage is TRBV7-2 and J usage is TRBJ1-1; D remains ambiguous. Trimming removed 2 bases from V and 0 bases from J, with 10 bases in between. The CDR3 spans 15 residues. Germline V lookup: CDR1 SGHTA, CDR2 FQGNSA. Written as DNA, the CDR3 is TGTGCCAGCAGCTTATATCGGCCTTTGAACACTGAAGCTTTCTTT. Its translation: CASSLYRPLNTEAFF.

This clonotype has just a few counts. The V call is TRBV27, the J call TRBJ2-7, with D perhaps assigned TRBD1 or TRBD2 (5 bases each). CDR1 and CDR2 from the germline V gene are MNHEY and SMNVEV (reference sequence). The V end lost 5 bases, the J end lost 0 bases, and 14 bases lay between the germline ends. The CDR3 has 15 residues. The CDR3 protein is CASSTRTPFSYEQYF. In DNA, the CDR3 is TGTGCCAGCAGTACTAGGACACCCTTCTCCTACGAGCAGTACTTC.

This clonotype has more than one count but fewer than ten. The CDR3 DNA follows: TGTGCCAGCAGTACCACCAGGACAGGGGGGGAGCAGTACTTC. Its translation: CASSTTRTGGEQYF. The V call is TRBV6-6, the J call TRBJ2-7; TRBD1 matches at 10 bases. V gave up 5 bases and J gave up 7 bases; unmatched junction bases: 8. This CDR3 is built from 14 residues. From germline, CDR1 is MNHNY and CDR2 SVGAGI (reference sequence).

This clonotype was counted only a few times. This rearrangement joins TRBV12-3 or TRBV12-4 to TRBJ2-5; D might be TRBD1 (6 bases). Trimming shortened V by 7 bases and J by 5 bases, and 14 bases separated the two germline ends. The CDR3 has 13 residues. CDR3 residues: CASILTGRETQYF. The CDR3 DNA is TGTGCCAGCATATTGACAGGCCGGGAGACCCAGTACTTC.

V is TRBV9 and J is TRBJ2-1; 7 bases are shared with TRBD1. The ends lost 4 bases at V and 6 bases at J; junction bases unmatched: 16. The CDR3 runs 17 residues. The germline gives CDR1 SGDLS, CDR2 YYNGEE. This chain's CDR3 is CASSYRDSETLFNEQFF. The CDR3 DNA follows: TGTGCCAGCAGCTACAGGGACAGTGAAACCCTCTTCAATGAGCAGTTCTTC.

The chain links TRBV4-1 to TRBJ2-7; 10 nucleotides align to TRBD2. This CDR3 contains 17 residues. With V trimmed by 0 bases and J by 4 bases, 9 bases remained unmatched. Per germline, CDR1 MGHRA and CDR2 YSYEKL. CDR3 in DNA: TGCGCCAGCAGCCAAGATCATACGTCTAGCGGGAGATACGAGCAGTACTTC. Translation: CASSQDHTSSGRYEQYF.

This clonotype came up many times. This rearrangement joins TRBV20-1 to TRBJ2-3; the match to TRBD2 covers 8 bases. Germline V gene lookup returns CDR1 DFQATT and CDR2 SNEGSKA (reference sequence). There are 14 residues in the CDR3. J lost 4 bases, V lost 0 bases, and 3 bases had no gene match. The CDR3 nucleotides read TGCAGTGCTAGAGACGGGAGGGCCGCAGATACGCAGTATTTT. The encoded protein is CSARDGRAADTQYF.

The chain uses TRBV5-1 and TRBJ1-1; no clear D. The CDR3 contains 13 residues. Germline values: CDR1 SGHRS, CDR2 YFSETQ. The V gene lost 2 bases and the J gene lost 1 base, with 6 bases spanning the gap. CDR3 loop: CASSFVRNTEAFF. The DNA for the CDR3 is TGCGCCAGCAGCTTCGTAAGGAACACTGAAGCTTTCTTT.

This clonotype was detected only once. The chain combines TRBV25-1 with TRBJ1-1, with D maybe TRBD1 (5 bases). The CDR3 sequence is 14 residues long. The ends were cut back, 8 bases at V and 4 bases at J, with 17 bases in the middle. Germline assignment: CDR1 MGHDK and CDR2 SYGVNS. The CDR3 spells CASDPGPGGTEAFF. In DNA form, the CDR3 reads TGTGCCAGCGATCCTGGCCCCGGGGGCACTGAAGCTTTCTTT.